This entry lists 9 T cell receptor beta chains sequenced from one sample in a study of regulatory T cells in long-lasting Graves disease. For TCR beta, libraries came from iRepertoire HTBI primers and Arm-PCR of CDR3 regions. TCRdb processed the multiplex PCR reads anew with MiXCR; each CDR3 protein has one entry. The profile shows roughly 500,000 distinct CDR3 sequences, around 15% of them singletons. Noted time point: newly diagnosed GD, antithyroid drugs for less than 3 months. RNA isolated from PBMCs was used to make the TCR library. The same data also contributed to another study, on T cells in Graves' hyperthyroidism and ophthalmopathy.

Sequencing was performed on peripheral blood mononuclear cells (PBMCs), taken at new diagnosis, from a patient treated with antithyroid drugs. These receptors originate from a woman aged 50 to 60 with Graves disease.

At least ten counts were recorded for this clonotype. V usage is TRBV5-8 and J usage is TRBJ2-7, with D unclear. Germline V lookup: CDR1 SGHTS, CDR2 YDEGEE. Deletions cut 4 bases from V and 0 bases from J, with 20 bases between. CDR3 length: 17 amino acids. The CDR3 nucleotides are TGTGCCAGCAGCCAAAATCCAGACGGCCTGAGCTCCTACGAGCAGTACTTC. Translation gives CASSQNPDGLSSYEQYF.

This chain uses TRBV10-3 with TRBJ1-1; D is ambiguous. Germline CDR1 reads ENHRY; CDR2 reads SYGVKD. The CDR3 runs to 13 residues. V was clipped by 6 bases and J by 2 bases, with 10 bases between them. The CDR3 nucleotides are TGTGCCATCAGGGTCCAGGCTAACACTGAAGCTTTCTTT. Its protein is CAIRVQANTEAFF.

This clonotype has at least ten counts. The chain links TRBV5-5 to TRBJ2-3; 7 positions match TRBD2. The germline CDR1 and CDR2 sequences are SGHKS and YYEKEE (reference sequence). The CDR3 consists of 15 residues. V gave up 2 bases and J gave up 6 bases; unmatched junction bases: 9. The CDR3 sequence: CASSLMRELTDTQYF. The DNA of the CDR3 is TGTGCCAGCAGCTTAATGCGGGAGTTAACCGATACGCAGTATTTT.

With respect to this clonotype: A clone one base away is much larger, so this may be a read error. The chain has TRBV5-1 and TRBJ1-1; D remains ambiguous. Per germline, CDR1 SGHRS and CDR2 YFSETQ. This CDR3 contains 14 residues. For the CDR3, the DNA is TGCGCCAGCAGCTTGTCAGTGCCGAACACTGTAGCTTTCTTT. Protein sequence: CASSLSVPNTVAFF.

The V gene is TRBV6-1, the J gene TRBJ1-2, with D perhaps TRBD1 (5 bases). Germline CDR1 is MNHNS and CDR2 is SASEGT. The CDR3 runs to 13 residues. Trimming removed 4 bases from V and 2 bases from J, with 8 bases in between. The CDR3 DNA follows: TGTGCCAGCAGTGGGGGGGTAAACTATGGCTACACCTTC. It encodes CASSGGVNYGYTF.

This clonotype was seen ten or more times. The J gene is TRBJ1-1, the V gene TRBV7-3, with D possibly being TRBD1 (6 bases). The CDR3 loop spans 13 amino acids. Per the germline V gene, CDR1 is SGHTA and CDR2 is FQGTGA. Trimming took off 6 bases at V and 5 bases at J, with 13 bases between the two ends. The CDR3: CASRLIQGTEAFF. The CDR3 bases are TGTGCCAGCAGACTAATACAGGGTACTGAAGCTTTCTTT.

The V call is TRBV7-8, the J call TRBJ1-1, with 9 bases fitting TRBD1. From germline, CDR1 is SGHVS and CDR2 FQNEAQ. V trimming: 0 bases; J trimming: 5 bases; junction bases outside the gene matches: 7. This CDR3 has 16 residues. The CDR3 nucleotides are TGTGCCAGCAGCTTAGCGGGGACAGGGAGGTGGACTGAAGCTTTCTTT. Translated, it gives CASSLAGTGRWTEAFF.

This clonotype was recorded a few times. A clone one base away is much larger, so this may be a read error. This chain links TRBV27 with TRBJ1-5, with D tentatively TRBD1 (5 bases). The CDR3 consists of 18 residues. The germline V gene has CDR1 MNHEY and CDR2 SMNVEV (reference sequence). CDR3 nucleotides: TGTGCCAGGCTTTCCCGGGACCTCAAGCACTATAGCAATCGGCCCCAGCATTTT. Protein: CARLSRDLKHYSNRPQHF.

There are many counts of this clonotype. The genes are TRBV28 and TRBJ1-4; D uncertain. Per germline, CDR1 MDHEN and CDR2 SYDVKM. The CDR3 contains 16 residues. Trimming took 7 bases from V and 2 from J, leaving 17 bases between them. DNA of the CDR3: TGTGCCAGCAATACGGACGGAGGAGGTACTAATGAAAAACTGTTTTTT. It encodes CASNTDGGGTNEKLFF.